This TCR beta chain was sequenced during a study of cytomegalovirus exposure and HLA in healthy donors. On the study more broadly: Earlier findings included about 120 million unique TCR beta sequences obtained from roughly 200 million T cells.

The PCR used 60 Vbeta and 13 Jbeta primers. TCRdb keeps only in-frame clones here, not all; method: immunoSEQ multiplex PCR. This sample has approximately 72,000 clones, with roughly 79% found just once. Germline V gene sequence: CDR1 SSHAT, CDR2 FNYEAQ (reference sequence). The CDR3 is 16 amino acids. Deletions cut 0 bases from V and 3 bases from J, with 11 bases between. This sequence was found in a male donor in good health and CMV-seropositive. Sequencing input: PBMCs. The chain employs TRBV7-7 and TRBJ2-2; TRBD2 is a possible D gene (6 bases). CDR3 sequence: CASSLAATRDTGELFF. The CDR3 bases are TGTGCCAGCAGCTTAGCTGCGACTAGAGACACCGGGGAGCTGTTTTTT. The complete variable domain, with remaining parts taken from reference TRBV7-7 and TRBJ2-2, reads GAGVSQSPRYKVTKRGQDVTLRCDPISSHATLYWYQQALGQGPEFLTYFNYEAQPDKSGLPSDRFSAERPEGSISTLTIQRTEQRDSAMYRCASSLAATRDTGELFFGEGSRLTVL.